The 14 T cell receptor beta chains presented below share a single source sample, sequenced in a study of blood T cell repertoires in COVID-19. Here immunoSEQ multiplex PCR was the method, and the copy in TCRdb shows in-frame clones only, minus some. Among roughly 110,000 clones listed, roughly 84% were seen once. Sample: peripheral blood. These receptors came from a human donor in a cohort sampled during active COVID-19.

The chain is built from TRBV24-1 and TRBJ2-5; TRBD2 might be the D (5 bases). Trimming shortened V by 3 bases and J by 4 bases, and 17 bases separated the two germline ends. Germline V gene sequence: CDR1 KGHDR, CDR2 SFDVKD. There are 16 residues in the CDR3. The CDR3 sequence is CATSDLSLVGGETQYF. For the CDR3, the DNA is TGTGCCACCAGTGATCTATCGTTGGTCGGAGGAGAGACCCAGTACTTC.

The sample holds a few counts of this clone. V usage is TRBV27 and J usage is TRBJ1-5, with TRBD1 matching 8 bases. Losses at the gene ends were 5 bases for V and 5 bases for J; bases not matched to a gene: 5. The germline gives CDR1 MNHEY, CDR2 SMNVEV (reference sequence). The CDR3 has 14 amino acids. The CDR3 DNA reads as TGTGCCAGCAGTGCAAACAGGGGGGATCAGCCCCAGCATTTT. This translates into CASSANRGDQPQHF.

The CDR3 protein is CASSIGSSQETQYF. CDR3 nucleotide sequence: TGTGCCAGTAGTATCGGGTCGAGCCAAGAGACCCAGTACTTC. This chain connects TRBV19 to TRBJ2-5, with D hard to call. Trimming shortened V by 3 bases and J by 1 base, and 9 bases separated the two germline ends. The CDR3 loop spans 14 amino acids. Germline CDR1 is LNHDA and CDR2 is SQIVND (reference sequence).

The rearrangement links TRBV6-4 to TRBJ2-3, with D possibly being TRBD2 (5 bases). Germline V gene data show CDR1 as MRHNA and CDR2 as SNTAGT. The CDR3 covers 16 residues. Trimming took 6 bases from V and 4 from J, leaving 20 bases between them. In DNA form, the CDR3 reads TGTGCCAGCAGCTTCTTCTCCGGGATAATCTCAGATACGCAGTATTTT. This encodes CASSFFSGIISDTQYF.

The chain combines TRBV5-1 with TRBJ2-2; 13 positions agree with TRBD2. Trimming removed 1 base from V and 1 base from J; junction bases left unmatched: 1. The CDR3 extends over 17 amino acids. Germline values: CDR1 SGHRS, CDR2 YFSETQ. CDR3 loop: CASSLTSGRVNTGELFF. The DNA of the CDR3 is TGCGCCAGCAGCTTGACTAGCGGGAGGGTGAACACCGGGGAGCTGTTTTTT.

The CDR3 protein is CASSSDRPSYEQYF. The CDR3, as DNA: TGTGCCAGTAGCTCGGACAGGCCATCCTACGAGCAGTACTTC. The chain joins TRBV19 to TRBJ2-7; 7 nucleotides align to TRBD1. The V gene end was trimmed by 6 bases and the J gene end by 1 base; junction bases not matched to a gene: 6. Germline loops: CDR1 LNHDA, CDR2 SQIVND (reference sequence). CDR3 length equals 14 residues.

The V call is TRBV9, the J call TRBJ2-3; 8 positions agree with TRBD2. Germline V lookup: CDR1 SGDLS, CDR2 YYNGEE. This CDR3 has 17 amino acids. The V gene end was trimmed by 3 bases and the J gene end by 6 bases; junction bases not matched to a gene: 15. The CDR3 loop is CASSGTRGAGVSDTQYF. DNA for the CDR3: TGTGCCAGCAGCGGTACTCGCGGAGCGGGAGTTTCCGATACGCAGTATTTT.

The genes are TRBV20-1 and TRBJ2-4, with 8 bases aligning to TRBD2. J was trimmed by 0 bases and V by 3 bases; bases with no gene match: 4. CDR1 and CDR2 from the germline V gene are DFQATT and SNEGSKA (reference sequence). The CDR3 runs 15 residues. CDR3 region: CSASISGVAKNIQYF. DNA of the CDR3: TGCAGTGCTAGTATTAGCGGGGTAGCCAAAAACATTCAGTACTTC.

V and J are TRBV19 and TRBJ1-5; 8 nucleotides match TRBD1. The CDR3 totals 19 residues. Germline V gives CDR1 LNHDA, CDR2 SQIVND (reference sequence). J was trimmed by 1 base and V by 1 base; bases with no gene match: 12. Here the CDR3 reads CASSIGRVRGLQSNQPQHF. In nucleotides, the CDR3 is TGTGCCAGTAGTATAGGCCGTGTCAGGGGGCTCCAGAGCAATCAGCCCCAGCATTTT.

The chain recombines TRBV7-9 with TRBJ1-5, with D unclear. Germline CDR1 and CDR2: SEHNR and FQNEAQ (reference sequence). CDR3 size: 13 residues. The V gene lost 5 bases and the J gene lost 6 bases, with 11 bases spanning the gap. The chain's CDR3 is CASSLSRSQPQHF. The CDR3 DNA follows: TGTGCCAGCAGCCTCTCTAGGTCTCAGCCCCAGCATTTT.

The chain joins TRBV9 to TRBJ1-1, with D perhaps matching TRBD1 (6 bases). CDR3 size: 16 residues. The germline CDR1 and CDR2 sequences are SGDLS and YYNGEE. V was cut by 0 bases and J by 0 bases, with 12 bases left in between. CDR3 protein: CASSVDPTGLNTEAFF. The CDR3 bases are TGTGCCAGCAGCGTAGACCCTACAGGGTTGAACACTGAAGCTTTCTTT. The full variable domain, in which reference TRBV9 and TRBJ1-1 provide the parts outside the CDR3, is DSGVTQTPKHLITATGQRVTLRCSPRSGDLSVYWYQQSLDQGLQFLIQYYNGEERAKGNILERFSAQQFPDLHSELNLSSLELGDSALYFCASSVDPTGLNTEAFFGQGTRLTVV.

The CDR3 sequence: CASSSAGVFAEAFF. For the CDR3, the DNA is TGTGCCAGCAGCTCGGCAGGGGTTTTCGCTGAAGCTTTCTTT. The chain recombines TRBV11-2 with TRBJ1-1; tentatively, D is TRBD1 (6 bases). CDR1 is SGHAT and CDR2 is FQNNGV in the germline V gene. V was cut by 4 bases and J by 6 bases, with 15 bases left in between. The CDR3 covers 14 residues.

The genes are TRBV10-3 and TRBJ1-2; no definite D call. CDR1 and CDR2 from the germline V gene are ENHRY and SYGVKD. The CDR3 runs 14 residues. V lost 0 bases and J lost 3, with 8 bases in between. The CDR3 DNA is TGTGCCATCAGTGAGTCGGCGGGAGACTATGGCTACACCTTC. The encoded protein is CAISESAGDYGYTF.

The rearrangement links TRBV5-6 to TRBJ2-5; perhaps TRBD2 as D (6 bases). V was pared by 2 bases and J by 1 base, with 9 bases between. This CDR3 contains 14 residues. Germline-derived CDR1 and CDR2 are SGHDT and YYEEEE. The CDR3 DNA is TGTGCCAGCAGCTTTGGTAGCGGCCAAGAGACCCAGTACTTC. Amino acid sequence: CASSFGSGQETQYF.